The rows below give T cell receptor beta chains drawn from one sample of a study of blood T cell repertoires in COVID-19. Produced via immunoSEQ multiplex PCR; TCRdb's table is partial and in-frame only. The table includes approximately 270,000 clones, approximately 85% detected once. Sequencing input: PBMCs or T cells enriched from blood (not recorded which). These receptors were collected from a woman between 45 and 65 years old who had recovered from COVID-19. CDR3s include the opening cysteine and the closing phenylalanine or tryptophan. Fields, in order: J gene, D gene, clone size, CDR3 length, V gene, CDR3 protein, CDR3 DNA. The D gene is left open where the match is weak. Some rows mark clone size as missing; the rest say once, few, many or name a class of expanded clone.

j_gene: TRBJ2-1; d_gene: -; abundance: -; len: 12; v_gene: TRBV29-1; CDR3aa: CSVGEWGREQFF; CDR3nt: TGCAGCGTTGGGGAGTGGGGTCGTGAGCAGTTCTTC
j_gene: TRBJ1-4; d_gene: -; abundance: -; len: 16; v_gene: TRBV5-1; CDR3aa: CASSLIFGGPNEKLFF; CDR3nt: TGCGCCAGCAGCTTGATCTTCGGGGGGCCAAACGAAAAACTGTTTTTT
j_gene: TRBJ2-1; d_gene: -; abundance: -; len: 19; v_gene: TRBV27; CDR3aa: CASSLKYIKGSGHFNEQFF; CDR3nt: TGTGCCAGCAGTTTAAAGTATATTAAGGGGTCGGGACATTTCAATGAGCAGTTCTTC
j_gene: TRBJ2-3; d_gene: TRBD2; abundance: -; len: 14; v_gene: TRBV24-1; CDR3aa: CATSVTGGADTQYF; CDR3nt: TGTGCCACCAGTGTTACGGGGGGGGCAGATACGCAGTATTTT
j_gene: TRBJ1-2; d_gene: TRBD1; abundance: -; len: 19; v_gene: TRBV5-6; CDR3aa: CASSFWSVATGGRGYGYTF; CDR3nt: TGTGCCAGCAGCTTTTGGTCCGTGGCAACAGGGGGCAGAGGCTATGGCTACACCTTC
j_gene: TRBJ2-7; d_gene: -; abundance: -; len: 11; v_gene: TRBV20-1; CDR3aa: CSASDTYEQYF; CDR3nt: TGCAGTGCTAGCGACACGTACGAGCAGTACTTC
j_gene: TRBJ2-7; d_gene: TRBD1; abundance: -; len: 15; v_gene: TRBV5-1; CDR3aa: CASSAWTGIPYEQYF; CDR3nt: TGCGCCAGCAGCGCGTGGACAGGGATTCCCTACGAGCAGTACTTC
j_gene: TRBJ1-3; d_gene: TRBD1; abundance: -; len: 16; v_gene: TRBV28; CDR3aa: CASSGDRVITGNTIYF; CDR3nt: TGTGCCAGCAGTGGGGACAGGGTCATCACCGGAAACACCATATATTTT
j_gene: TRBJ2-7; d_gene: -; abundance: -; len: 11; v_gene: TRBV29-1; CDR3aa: CSVETSHEQYF; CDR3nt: TGCAGCGTCGAAACTAGTCACGAGCAGTACTTC
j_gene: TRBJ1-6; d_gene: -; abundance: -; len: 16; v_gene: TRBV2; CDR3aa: CAKGTGLSSYNSPLHF; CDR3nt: TGTGCCAAGGGGACTGGACTCAGCTCCTATAATTCACCCCTCCACTTT
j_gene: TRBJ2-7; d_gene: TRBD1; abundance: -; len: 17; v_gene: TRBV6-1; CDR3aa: CASSDFSGTGLSQQQYF; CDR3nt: TGTGCCAGCAGTGACTTCTCCGGGACAGGGTTATCCCAACAGCAGTACTTC
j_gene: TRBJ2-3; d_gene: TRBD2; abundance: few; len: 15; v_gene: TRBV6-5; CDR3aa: CASNLAGGSTDTQYF; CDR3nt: TGTGCCAGCAACCTAGCGGGAGGTAGCACAGATACGCAGTATTTT
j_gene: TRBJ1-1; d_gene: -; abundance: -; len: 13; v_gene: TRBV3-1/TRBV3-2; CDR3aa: CASTNLGGTEAFF; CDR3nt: TGTGCCAGCACGAATTTGGGGGGCACTGAAGCTTTCTTT
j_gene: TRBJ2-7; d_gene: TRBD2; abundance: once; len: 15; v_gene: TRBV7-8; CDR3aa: CASSRRVAGVYEQYF; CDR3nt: TGTGCCAGCAGCCGGCGGGTAGCGGGAGTCTACGAGCAGTACTTC
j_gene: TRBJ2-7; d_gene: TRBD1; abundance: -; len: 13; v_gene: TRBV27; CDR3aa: CASSLRRQGVQYF; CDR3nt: TGTGCCAGCAGTTTGAGGAGACAGGGGGTACAGTACTTC
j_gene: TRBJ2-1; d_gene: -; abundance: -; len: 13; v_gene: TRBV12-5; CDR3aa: CASGLRGGHEQFF; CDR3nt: TGTGCTAGTGGTTTGCGTGGAGGGCATGAGCAGTTCTTC